These 7 T cell receptor beta chains came from one sample sequenced in a study of OX40 agonist ivuxolimab in advanced cancers. Sequencing was performed with immunoSEQ multiplex PCR; in TCRdb, only in-frame clones are kept and a portion is missing. The table lists about 40,000 clones, 82% of them singletons. The input for sequencing was CD4+ or CD8+ T cells sorted from blood, taken in a trial of the OX40 agonist ivuxolimab. These receptors came from an adult with an advanced solid tumor such as melanoma, head and neck, liver or kidney cancer.

The chain links TRBV7-3 to TRBJ2-1, with 14 bases aligning to TRBD2. Germline assignment: CDR1 SGHTA and CDR2 FQGTGA. Trimming removed 5 bases from V and 7 bases from J; junction bases left unmatched: 7. CDR3 size: 16 residues. The CDR3 DNA follows: TGTGCCAGCAGCCCCCACGGGACTAGCGGGAGAAATGAGCAGTTCTTC. This encodes CASSPHGTSGRNEQFF.

The rearrangement uses TRBV7-6 and TRBJ2-2; TRBD2 is a possible D gene (5 bases). The V end was cut by 2 bases, the J end by 0 bases, with 16 bases between. This CDR3 spans 18 amino acids. Germline V gene sequence: CDR1 SGHVS, CDR2 FNYEAQ. Written as DNA, the CDR3 is TGTGCCAGCAGCTTATCCCGCCTGGGGAGAACGAACACCGGGGAGCTGTTTTTT. Residues: CASSLSRLGRTNTGELFF. Full variable domain (outside the CDR3, taken from reference TRBV7-6 and TRBJ2-2): GAGVSQSPRYKVTKRGQDVALRCDPISGHVSLYWYRQALGQGPEFLTYFNYEAQQDKSGLPNDRFSAERPEGSISTLTIQRTEQRDSAMYRCASSLSRLGRTNTGELFFGEGSRLTVL.

The V gene is TRBV5-5, the J gene TRBJ2-5, with D tentatively TRBD1 (6 bases). Germline V gene sequence: CDR1 SGHKS, CDR2 YYEKEE (reference sequence). Trimming pared 4 bases from V and 4 bases from J, leaving 23 bases between. There are 17 residues in the CDR3. The CDR3 spells CASSPQGFPMNGETQYF. DNA for the CDR3: TGTGCCAGCAGCCCTCAGGGGTTCCCAATGAACGGAGAGACCCAGTACTTC.

The chain carries TRBV6-6 and TRBJ2-7, with unresolved D. V was shortened by 0 bases and J by 6 bases, with 6 bases between the two germline ends. The CDR3 totals 12 residues. Germline lookup yields CDR1 MNHNY and CDR2 SVGAGI (reference sequence). The CDR3 region has the DNA TGTGCCAGCAGTTACTCGACGGGCGAGCAGTACTTC. Amino acids: CASSYSTGEQYF.

Comments on this clone: No conserved phenylalanine or tryptophan ends this CDR3, so it is likely a read error. No DNA is shown, since the ends of the CDR3 on it are uncertain; the CDR3 is the one TCRdb lists. The rearrangement uses TRBV5-6 and TRBJ2-7; the table calls TRBD1, which could not be checked here. The CDR3 adds up to 14 amino acids, both ends counted. Germline CDR1 reads SGHDT; CDR2 reads YYEEEE. CDR3 in amino acids: CASSLPISGQGQSI.

V usage is TRBV7-3 and J usage is TRBJ2-3; 8 nucleotides line up with TRBD2. J lost 2 bases, V lost 2 bases, and 6 bases had no gene match. This CDR3 has 16 residues. Germline assignment: CDR1 SGHTA and CDR2 FQGTGA. The CDR3 protein is CASSLRGGCPTDTQYF. As DNA, the CDR3 is TGTGCCAGCAGCTTACGGGGGGGGTGCCCCACAGATACGCAGTATTTT.

The J gene is TRBJ2-1, the V gene TRBV6-5; 9 bases match TRBD2. Germline V CDR1 and CDR2: MNHEY, SVGAGI. Germline trimming cut 2 bases from V and 5 bases from J; bases unmatched to any gene: 7. This CDR3 has 16 amino acids. This CDR3 reads CASSYAGLATDNEQFF. CDR3 coding DNA: TGTGCCAGCAGTTACGCCGGACTAGCGACCGACAATGAGCAGTTCTTC.